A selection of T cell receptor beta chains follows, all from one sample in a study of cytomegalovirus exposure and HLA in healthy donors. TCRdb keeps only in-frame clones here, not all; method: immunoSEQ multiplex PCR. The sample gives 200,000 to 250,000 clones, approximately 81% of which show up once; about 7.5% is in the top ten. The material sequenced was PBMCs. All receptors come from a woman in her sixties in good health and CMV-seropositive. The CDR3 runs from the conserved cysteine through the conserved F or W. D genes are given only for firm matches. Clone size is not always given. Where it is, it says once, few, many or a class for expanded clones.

CDR3aa: CASSSPSQAIYEQYF
CDR3nt: TGTGCCAGCAGCTCCCCTTCCCAAGCCATCTACGAGCAGTACTTC
abundance: few
d_gene: .
v_gene: TRBV11-1
j_gene: TRBJ2-7

CDR3aa: CASSSSKGANVLTF
CDR3nt: TGTGCCAGCAGCTCGAGCAAGGGGGCCAACGTCCTGACTTTC
abundance: .
d_gene: .
v_gene: TRBV5-6
j_gene: TRBJ2-6

CDR3aa: CASSKGDGNVGSNEQYF
CDR3nt: TGTGCCAGCAGCAAAGGTGATGGAAACGTCGGGAGCAACGAGCAGTACTTC
abundance: .
d_gene: .
v_gene: TRBV21-1
j_gene: TRBJ2-7

CDR3aa: CSVASRGRGEKLFF
CDR3nt: TGCAGCGTTGCTTCCCGGGGGAGGGGTGAAAAACTGTTTTTT
abundance: .
d_gene: .
v_gene: TRBV29-1
j_gene: TRBJ1-4

CDR3aa: CASSTKGQRNYGYTF
CDR3nt: TGTGCCAGTAGTACGAAGGGACAGCGAAACTATGGCTACACCTTC
abundance: .
d_gene: TRBD1
v_gene: TRBV19
j_gene: TRBJ1-2

CDR3aa: CASTLGSGQLGYTF
CDR3nt: TGTGCCAGCACCCTAGGGAGTGGGCAATTAGGCTACACCTTC
abundance: .
d_gene: .
v_gene: TRBV28
j_gene: TRBJ1-2

CDR3aa: CAWRGLAGIGSYNEQFF
CDR3nt: TGTGCCTGGAGAGGACTAGCGGGAATCGGCTCCTACAATGAGCAGTTCTTC
abundance: .
d_gene: TRBD2
v_gene: TRBV30
j_gene: TRBJ2-1

CDR3aa: CASSRSRLGSGSTDTQYF
CDR3nt: TGTGCCAGCAGTCGAAGTCGCCTGGGTAGCGGAAGCACAGATACGCAGTATTTT
abundance: .
d_gene: .
v_gene: TRBV27
j_gene: TRBJ2-3

CDR3aa: CASSRASGSLSSYEQYF
CDR3nt: TGTGCCAGCAGCCGCGCTAGCGGGAGTCTCAGCTCCTACGAGCAGTACTTC
abundance: .
d_gene: TRBD2
v_gene: TRBV5-4
j_gene: TRBJ2-7

CDR3aa: CASSLGGLAGDEQYF
CDR3nt: TGTGCCAGCAGCTTGGGGGGACTAGCGGGAGACGAGCAGTACTTC
abundance: .
d_gene: TRBD2
v_gene: TRBV7-9
j_gene: TRBJ2-7

CDR3aa: CAWTWGHYNEQFF
CDR3nt: TGTGCCTGGACCTGGGGACACTACAATGAGCAGTTCTTC
abundance: few
d_gene: .
v_gene: TRBV30
j_gene: TRBJ2-1

CDR3aa: CAWSVTPTGPTNEKLFF
CDR3nt: TGTGCCTGGAGCGTCACCCCGACAGGGCCCACTAATGAAAAACTGTTTTTT
abundance: .
d_gene: TRBD1
v_gene: TRBV30
j_gene: TRBJ1-4

CDR3aa: CASSRGTSGSDEQFF
CDR3nt: TGTGCCAGCAGCCGAGGGACTAGCGGGAGTGATGAGCAGTTCTTC
abundance: .
d_gene: TRBD2
v_gene: TRBV2
j_gene: TRBJ2-1

CDR3aa: CASGLERQADEQYF
CDR3nt: TGTGCCAGCGGGTTGGAGCGGCAGGCCGACGAGCAGTACTTC
abundance: .
d_gene: .
v_gene: TRBV7-2
j_gene: TRBJ2-7